This TCR beta chain was identified in a study of CD8+ T cells in alopecia areata. The germline gives CDR1 MNHEY, CDR2 SVGAGI. Trimming removed 0 bases from V and 4 bases from J, with 15 bases in between. The CDR3 totals 16 residues. Treatment specified: oral pan-JAK inhibitor, 5-10 mg twice daily. Extracted from the samples, RNA was reverse transcribed into cDNA to serve as the sequencing template. The method was immunoSEQ multiplex PCR; TCRdb's version includes in-frame clones alone and lacks a portion of them. The sample records 75,000 to 85,000 clones, roughly 70% being singletons. This sample comprised CD8+ T cells sorted from blood, obtained at week 24, from a patient treated with tofacitinib. This chain connects TRBV6-5 to TRBJ1-2, with D possibly TRBD1 on 6 matching bases. The TCR was taken from a human donor with alopecia areata. CDR3 DNA sequence: TGTGCCAGCAGTTACTCGAAGGGGGGAGTCGGCTATGGCTACACCTTC. Its translation: CASSYSKGGVGYGYTF.